This is a list of T cell receptor beta chains from one sample in a study of blood T cell repertoires in COVID-19. The method was immunoSEQ multiplex PCR; TCRdb's version includes in-frame clones alone and lacks a portion of them. The profile shows 150,000 or so clones, 80% to 90% of them singletons. Specimen: peripheral blood. Source of these receptors: a woman in her sixties or seventies with COVID-19, enrolled during active disease. Each CDR3 is given with its conserved first and last residue. Each record gives: D gene, clone size, J gene, V gene, CDR3 protein, CDR3 DNA. A D gene is named only where the DNA matches it firmly. A clone size is listed for some rows: how often the clone was seen (once, few, many), or a class if it is expanded.

- | - | TRBJ1-2 | TRBV3-1/TRBV3-2 | CASSQSGGGLDGYTF | TGTGCCAGCAGCCAATCCGGGGGAGGGTTGGATGGCTACACCTTC
TRBD1 | - | TRBJ1-2 | TRBV14 | CASSQAEGAFYGYTF | TGTGCCAGCAGCCAAGCAGAGGGGGCGTTCTATGGCTACACCTTC
- | - | TRBJ1-1 | TRBV12-3/TRBV12-4 | CASGRDLNTEAFF | TGTGCCAGCGGCCGGGACTTGAACACTGAAGCTTTCTTT
- | - | TRBJ2-7 | TRBV3-1/TRBV3-2 | CASSPSLGIGYEQYF | TGTGCCAGCAGCCCCTCGTTGGGTATCGGGTACGAGCAGTACTTC
TRBD2 | - | TRBJ2-7 | TRBV3-1/TRBV3-2 | CASSQGLAGSYEQYF | TGTGCCAGCAGCCAAGGACTAGCGGGGTCCTACGAGCAGTACTTC
- | - | TRBJ1-4 | TRBV6-2/TRBV6-3 | CASSWSNRQEKLFF | TGTGCCAGCAGTTGGAGCAACCGCCAAGAAAAACTGTTTTTT
TRBD1 | - | TRBJ2-1 | TRBV2 | CASSRRDRANEQFF | TGTGCCAGCAGCCGAAGGGACAGGGCAAATGAGCAGTTCTTC
- | few | TRBJ1-3 | TRBV24-1 | CATSDLRRGDSGNTIYF | TGTGCCACCAGTGATTTGCGTCGGGGGGACTCTGGAAACACCATATATTTT
TRBD1 | - | TRBJ2-5 | TRBV18 | CASSPPRKGADQETQYF | TGTGCCAGCTCACCACCGAGGAAGGGGGCGGATCAAGAGACCCAGTACTTC
TRBD1 | few | TRBJ1-2 | TRBV2 | CASSEQGASYGYTF | TGTGCCAGCAGTGAACAGGGGGCGAGCTATGGCTACACCTTC
TRBD2 | - | TRBJ2-1 | TRBV11-3 | CASSLESGGVYNEQFF | TGTGCCAGCAGCTTAGAAAGCGGGGGGGTCTACAATGAGCAGTTCTTC
- | - | TRBJ2-1 | TRBV7-3 | CASSLSQSNEQFF | TGTGCCAGCAGCTTATCACAATCCAATGAGCAGTTCTTC
- | - | TRBJ1-4 | TRBV7-8 | CASSFEPPNEKLFF | TGTGCCAGCAGCTTCGAGCCACCTAATGAAAAACTGTTTTTT
- | few | TRBJ1-6 | TRBV20-1 | CSASIGGQTGSPLHF | TGCAGTGCTAGTATTGGAGGACAGACAGGTTCACCCCTCCACTTT
- | - | TRBJ2-2 | TRBV4-3 | CASSQVAQNTGELFF | TGCGCCAGCAGCCAAGTGGCCCAGAACACCGGGGAGCTGTTTTTT
TRBD1 | - | TRBJ2-5 | TRBV5-1 | CASSLVGQQETQYF | TGCGCCAGCAGCTTGGTGGGACAGCAAGAGACCCAGTACTTC
- | - | TRBJ1-1 | TRBV19 | CASREKGRGNTEAFF | TGTGCCAGTAGGGAGAAGGGCAGGGGCAACACTGAAGCTTTCTTT
- | few | TRBJ2-7 | TRBV14 | CASSPILGGDEQYF | TGTGCCAGCAGCCCGATCTTAGGGGGGGACGAGCAGTACTTC
- | - | TRBJ2-2 | TRBV6-5 | CASSLGTPGELFF | TGTGCCAGCAGCCTCGGGACACCCGGGGAGCTGTTTTTT
TRBD1 | once | TRBJ2-7 | TRBV10-3 | CAISNTGVSSYEQYF | TGTGCCATCAGCAATACAGGGGTTAGCTCCTACGAGCAGTACTTC
TRBD2 | - | TRBJ2-3 | TRBV4-3 | CASSQDVTSGGVASTDTQYF | TGCGCCAGCAGCCAAGATGTGACTAGCGGGGGAGTTGCTAGCACAGATACGCAGTATTTT
TRBD1 | - | TRBJ1-2 | TRBV6-4 | CASSSSPGTVYGYTF | TGTGCCAGCAGTTCCTCCCCCGGGACAGTCTATGGCTACACCTTC
- | - | TRBJ2-5 | TRBV19 | CASSPGVSTNSPKETQYF | TGTGCCAGTAGTCCGGGGGTTTCGACCAATTCTCCCAAAGAGACCCAGTACTTC
TRBD1 | - | TRBJ2-7 | TRBV6-5 | CASSYEGQGAEQYF | TGTGCCAGCAGTTATGAGGGACAGGGGGCCGAGCAGTACTTC
TRBD1 | - | TRBJ1-4 | TRBV19 | CASSIGEGGIGSTNEKLFF | TGTGCCAGTAGTATAGGAGAAGGGGGCATTGGATCTACTAATGAAAAACTGTTTTTT
- | - | TRBJ2-1 | TRBV12-3/TRBV12-4 | CASSLFGNEQFF | TGTGCCAGCAGTTTATTCGGCAATGAGCAGTTCTTC
- | - | TRBJ1-2 | TRBV28 | CASSWRLYGYTF | TGTGCCAGCAGCTGGAGACTCTATGGCTACACCTTC